This T cell receptor beta chain was recorded in a study of shared clonotypes between healthy human individuals. Whole-study results and caveats: Shared clonotypes: about 5.3% naive CD4, 3% to 3.5% naive CD8, over 2% memory CD4, about 0.41% memory CD8.

Turning to this clone: Its specificity is unknown.

CDR1 is SGHKS and CDR2 is YYEKEE in the germline V gene (reference sequence). Between the trimmed V and J ends, which lost 4 bases and 2 bases, there was a span of 13 bases. This CDR3 spans 14 amino acids. Only CD45RO-negative cells positively selected for CCR7 counted as naive CD8 cells, so terminally differentiated effector memory CD45RA+ cells were excluded. This table comes from immunoSEQ multiplex PCR, and its TCRdb copy is limited to in-frame clones, with some not included. The sample lists a few million clones; around 93% were seen once. The sequenced sample was naive CD8+ T cells from PBMCs. V and J are TRBV5-5 and TRBJ2-7; D possibly corresponds to TRBD1 (6 bases). This TCR was recovered from a man younger than 30 in good health. Some clones in this sample may be carry-over from other donors' samples. The CDR3 here is CASSLRTVPYEQYF. The DNA of the CDR3 is TGTGCCAGCAGCCTTAGGACAGTACCCTACGAGCAGTACTTC.